This TCR beta chain was sequenced during a study of vaccination and CD4 T cells after COVID-19. Study-level background: Each control was exposed to a CEFX pool, an HIV-1 Nef pool, or no peptide at all.

As for treatment: roughly ten-day PBMC culture with coronavirus spike peptide pools or control peptides (ViraFEST assay). Notes on this clonotype: Antigen: not known.

Cultured CD4+ T-cell DNA underwent Oncomine TCR Beta short-read sequencing. Once CD4+ T cells had been cultured, genomic DNA was extracted from them. TCRdb processed the PCR reads anew with MiXCR; each CDR3 protein has one entry. The sample carries 10,000 to 15,000 distinct CDR3 sequences, more than 60% recorded once. The receptor was derived from a human donor who had recovered from COVID-19. Source material: CD4+ T cells from blood, cultured in vitro.

The CDR3 sequence is CASSLAGKNEKLFF. The DNA for the CDR3 is TGCGCCAGCAGCTTGGCCGGGAAGAATGAAAAACTGTTTTTT. The chain carries TRBV5-1 and TRBJ1-4, with unresolved D. V was pared by 0 bases and J by 5 bases, with 8 bases between. Per germline, CDR1 SGHRS and CDR2 YFSETQ. CDR3 length: 14 amino acids.